The 9 T cell receptor beta chains presented below share a single source sample, sequenced in a study of shared clonotypes between healthy human individuals. The protocol was immunoSEQ multiplex PCR, while the TCRdb copy is restricted to in-frame clones and leaves out a portion. The profile covers some 2,100,000 clones, with almost 96% appearing a single time and 0.1% to 0.15% taken by the ten largest. The sample comprised naive CD4+ T cells sorted from blood. Subset indicated: CD45RA+ positively selected. The receptors shown here come from a man aged 18 to 35 in good health.

The J gene is TRBJ2-1, the V gene TRBV19, with a possible D match to TRBD2 (6 bases). The CDR3 is 13 amino acids. From germline, CDR1 is LNHDA and CDR2 SQIVND (reference sequence). With 7 bases removed from V and 9 bases from J, the gap between germline ends came to 16 bases. CDR3 in DNA: TGTGCCAGTATCGGGAGAATGGCTCTTGAGCAGTTCTTC. Translation: CASIGRMALEQFF.

The V gene is TRBV6-5, the J gene TRBJ1-2; TRBD1 matches 9 bases. From germline, CDR1 is MNHEY and CDR2 SVGAGI. With V trimmed by 4 bases and J by 3 bases, 6 bases remained unmatched. This CDR3 region has 15 residues. The CDR3 DNA reads TGTGCCAGCAGTTTAACCGGGACAGGGCACTATGGCTACACCTTC. Its protein is CASSLTGTGHYGYTF.

The chain is built from TRBV28 and TRBJ1-2; 7 bases agree with TRBD1. The CDR3 covers 13 residues. With 6 bases clipped from V and 5 bases from J, the junction kept 6 bases outside the gene matches. Germline V gene lookup returns CDR1 MDHEN and CDR2 SYDVKM. In DNA, the CDR3 is TGTGCCAGCAGGGACACAGGGGAGTATGGCTACACCTTC. Amino acids: CASRDTGEYGYTF.

The chain links TRBV7-2 to TRBJ2-3; the D is unclear. There are 14 residues in the CDR3. Per the germline V gene, CDR1 is SGHTA and CDR2 is FQGNSA. V lost 3 bases and J lost 2, with 9 bases in between. The CDR3 nucleotides read TGTGCCAGCAGCTTGGCGCAGCACACAGATACGCAGTATTTT. Translated: CASSLAQHTDTQYF.

This clone was seen only a few times. The rearrangement uses TRBV10-2 and TRBJ1-2; no definite D call. Trimming stripped 8 bases from V and 8 bases from J, with 18 bases between. The germline V gene encodes CDR1 WSHSY and CDR2 SAAADI. This CDR3 is built from 13 residues. CDR3 in amino acids: CASRAGPKGGYTF. The CDR3, as DNA: TGCGCCAGCCGAGCAGGCCCCAAAGGGGGCTACACCTTC.

Only one count was recorded for this clone. The J gene is TRBJ1-2, the V gene TRBV28; perhaps TRBD1 as D (6 bases). V was cut by 5 bases and J by 5 bases, with 12 bases left in between. The CDR3 is made up of 13 amino acids. Germline CDR1 is MDHEN and CDR2 is SYDVKM. The CDR3 DNA sequence: TGTGCCAGCAGTCCAGGGGAGGGATATGGCTACACCTTC. This codes for CASSPGEGYGYTF.

The chain links TRBV5-1 to TRBJ2-2; 7 positions agree with TRBD2. The junction had 18 bases not matched to a gene; V was cut back by 4 bases and J by 0 bases. CDR3 length: 20 residues. Germline CDR1 reads SGHRS; CDR2 reads YFSETQ. DNA of the CDR3: TGCGCCAGCAGCACCAAGCCCGGGACTACCCTGTTCGCGAACACCGGGGAGCTGTTTTTT. Its translation is CASSTKPGTTLFANTGELFF.

For this clone: The same CDR3 can be traced to other DNA sequences in this sample. The genes are TRBV7-9 and TRBJ2-7; TRBD1 matches at 9 bases. CDR1 and CDR2 from the germline V gene are SEHNR and FQNEAQ (reference sequence). The CDR3 has 14 amino acids. J was trimmed by 2 bases and V by 5 bases; bases with no gene match: 4. The CDR3: CASSPGTGTYEQYF. In DNA, the CDR3 is TGTGCCAGCAGCCCCGGGACAGGGACCTACGAGCAGTACTTC.

The V call is TRBV27, the J call TRBJ1-5, with D maybe TRBD1 (5 bases). The germline gives CDR1 MNHEY, CDR2 SMNVEV (reference sequence). V dropped 5 bases and J dropped 0 bases, with 17 bases sitting between them. This CDR3 comprises 17 residues. The CDR3, as DNA: TGTGCCAGCAGTCCCACCACCGGGGGAAATAGCAATCAGCCCCAGCATTTT. Its translation: CASSPTTGGNSNQPQHF.